This T cell receptor (beta chain) is drawn from a study of shared clonotypes between healthy human individuals (dated by TCRdb to 2018 to 2020). Regarding the study in general: The cohort comprised a couple of women and a few men aged 18 to 49 years. For each donor, three plates each were used for CD4 naive and CD4 memory, two plates were used for CD8 naive, and one plate was used for CD8 memory. To estimate repertoire size and how much clonotype sharing occurs between individuals, the study deeply sequenced the blood TCR repertoires of roughly 5 healthy adults. Libraries were prepared and TCR repertoires were sequenced by different laboratories using diverse techniques, in order to increase sequencing depth and limit assay-specific biases. Between about 0.94 and 10 billion PBMCs per donor were obtained by leukapheresis. General findings and caveats noted by the study authors: Compared with non-shared clonotypes, clonotypes shared by all four sorted-subset donors had higher generation probabilities. Only blood was sampled, and tissue TCR repertoires likely differ from those in blood. Rarefaction of sorted-subset datasets indicated incomplete sequencing despite the large sequencing depth. Based on pairwise subsampling, the degree of clonotype sharing among donors was expected to be affected by sequencing depth. Naive subsets generally had larger estimated clonotype richness than memory subsets did. Sharing across four donors was observed for about 4.8% of naive CD4, about 3.2% of naive CD8, roughly 2.3% of memory CD4, and about 0.4% of memory CD8 clonotypes. The genetic and exposure-history diversity represented was limited by the small number of donors.

The donors were healthy, HIV-negative adults with no recently reported acute infections or vaccinations. All donors were Caucasian adults living in Nashville, Tennessee, USA. CD4+ T cells were enriched by magnetic negative selection; naive cells were then positively selected on CD45RA, and the negative fraction formed the memory subset. Blood was collected by leukapheresis, and PBMCs were isolated by Ficoll-Histopaque density gradient centrifugation and then cryopreserved in liquid nitrogen vapor phase. Purity and quantity of every magnetically sorted T cell population were checked by analytical flow cytometry. Each sorted fraction had its genomic DNA isolated and then quantified by UV absorbance on a Nanodrop 2000c. A note on this clone: The target of this receptor is not known. Base qualities are not at hand, and no much larger clone is one base apart.

Trimming takes 4 bases off V and 3 bases off J; junction bases not matched to a gene: 10. The CDR3, from cysteine to phenylalanine, totals 17 residues. The CDR3 DNA has 51 bases and is translated from base 1. The CDR1 and CDR2 encoded by the germline V gene are MDHEN and SYDVKM. TCR CDR3 regions were amplified from genomic DNA by multiplex PCR using the deep immunoSEQ assay. Extracted genomic DNA from each cell subset was spread evenly across all wells of several immunoSEQ 96-well plates, with each plate serving as a replicate. Each replicate PCR for sorted subsets received around 210 ng genomic DNA, equal to 30,000 or so T cell genomes. Purified libraries were quantified with a Qubit 3.0 fluorometer, sized on a Bioanalyzer 2100, and re-quantified with the KAPA Library Quantification kit. Every immunoSEQ 96-well plate was sequenced on a dedicated single-read 150-cycle Illumina NextSeq 550 flow cell. The original pipeline was this. Because the immunoSEQ output included only junctional sequences and no quality scores, the filtering could not be the same as the filtering used for full-length reads. Sequences were annotated with PyIR, a Python wrapper for IgBLAST v1.9, using IMGT germline references to assign V/J genes and CDR3. Reads with weak V/J assignments (E-value above 1e-6), missing CDR3, stop codons, out-of-frame junctions, or ambiguous translated residues were removed. V3J clonotypes were defined by identical inferred V gene, J gene, and CDR3 amino acid sequence. Percentage overlap between repertoires was computed as shared unique clonotypes divided by the size of the smaller repertoire. Three approaches were used to assess repertoire richness: RTK rarefaction, the Chao1 estimator, and Recon v2.1 estimates of unobserved clonotypes. Generation probabilities for all TCRbeta clonotypes obtained by the gDNA method from a handful of donors were computed using OLGA. TCRdb holds this immuneACCESS table with in-frame rearrangements only. Some clones are missing; in checked studies, unresolved V genes explain under half, and the rest has no known cause. V, J and clone size derive from that table, while D and trimming were established from the DNA sequence. The sample profile shows a few million clones; more than 85% of them were found once. About 0.39% of the sample is in the top ten clones.

The chain links TRBV28 with TRBJ2-2; TRBD2 agrees with 8 junctional bases. The source material was naive CD4+ T cells from PBMCs. The cell subset or site label, as the study defines it: CD45RA+ positively selected. The receptor comes from a man younger than 30 in good health. Some clones in this sample may be carry-over from other donors' samples. The nucleotide sequence is given as TGTGCCAGCAGTTCGTCCTCGGGAGGGCGGGACACCGGGGAGCTGTTTTTT. This encodes CASSSSSGGRDTGELFF.